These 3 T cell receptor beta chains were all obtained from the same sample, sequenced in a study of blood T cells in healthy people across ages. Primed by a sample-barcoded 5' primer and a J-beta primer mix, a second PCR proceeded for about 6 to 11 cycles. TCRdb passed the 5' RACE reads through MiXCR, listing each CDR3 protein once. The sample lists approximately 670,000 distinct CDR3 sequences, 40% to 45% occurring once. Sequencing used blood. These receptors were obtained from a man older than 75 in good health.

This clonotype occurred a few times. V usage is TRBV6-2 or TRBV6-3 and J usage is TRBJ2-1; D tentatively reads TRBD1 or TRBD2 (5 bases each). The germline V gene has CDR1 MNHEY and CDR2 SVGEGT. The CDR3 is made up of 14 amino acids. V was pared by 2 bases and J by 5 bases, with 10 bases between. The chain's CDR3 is CASSYGDLHNEQFF. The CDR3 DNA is TGTGCCAGCAGTTACGGGGACCTTCACAATGAGCAGTTCTTC.

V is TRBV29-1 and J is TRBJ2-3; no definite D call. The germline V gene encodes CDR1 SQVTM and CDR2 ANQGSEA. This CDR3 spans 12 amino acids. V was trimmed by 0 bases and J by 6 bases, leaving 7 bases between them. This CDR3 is CSVEDLNDTQYF. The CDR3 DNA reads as TGCAGCGTTGAAGATCTTAACGATACGCAGTATTTT.

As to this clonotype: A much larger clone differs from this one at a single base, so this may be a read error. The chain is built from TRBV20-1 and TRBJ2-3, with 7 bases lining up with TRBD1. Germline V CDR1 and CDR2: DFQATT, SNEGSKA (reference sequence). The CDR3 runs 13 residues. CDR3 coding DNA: TGCAGTGCTAGAGGAAGTAGGACAGGTACGCAGTATTTT. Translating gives CSARGSRTGTQYF.